The present T cell receptor beta chain was sequenced within a study of Graves' ophthalmopathy and Graves' hyperthyroidism (dated 2018 in TCRdb). About the full investigation: Peripheral blood was collected before any treatment was given, at the time of initial diagnosis. The study used signatures of the TCR beta repertoire to tell Graves' ophthalmopathy apart from Graves' hyperthyroidism and to predict which patients would progress to ophthalmopathy. In total, 135 blood samples were TCR-sequenced: approximately 42 ophthalmopathy, around 75 hyperthyroidism and roughly 17 hyperthyroidism-to-ophthalmopathy patients. To explore V-J signatures that separate ophthalmopathy from hyperthyroidism, a discovery set of 95 to 100 patients was enrolled, consisting of 40 to 45 with ophthalmopathy and around 57 with stable hyperthyroidism. An independent validation cohort comprised some 18 hyperthyroidism patients and roughly 15 patients who later progressed from hyperthyroidism to ophthalmopathy. In over 5 hyperthyroidism patients, the T-cell repertoires found in thyroid tissue were compared with those found in blood. Once sampling was done, hyperthyroidism patients were given methimazole at a starting dose of 30 mg daily, while ophthalmopathy patients were given high-dose intravenous methylprednisolone. The 100 discovery patients were randomly split 7:3 into training and test sets.

Hyperthyroidism was defined as stable when no progression to ophthalmopathy occurred within 18 months of follow-up. Patients with hyperthyroidism were aged 18 to 65 years, had been newly diagnosed, and had a disease duration of less than 2 months. Patients with other autoimmune diseases, uncontrolled infections, pregnancy or lactation were excluded. Diagnosis relied on clinical symptoms, serum thyroxine, TRAb, thyroid ultrasound and orbital computed tomography. PBMCs were isolated from about 9.2 ml of fresh peripheral blood by Ficoll-Paque density gradient centrifugation. Total RNA was extracted with Trizol reagent and quality-checked on an Agilent 2100 Bioanalyzer. Summary of the overall study and its limitations: The 13-signature model separated ophthalmopathy from stable hyperthyroidism with about 86% sensitivity and about 81% specificity in cross-validation, and 80%/75% in the test set. No statistical method was used to set the sample size in advance, and the investigators knew which group each participant was assigned to. Among expanded thyroid clonotypes with frequency above 0.001, most also showed up in blood, which suggests that blood repertoires may reflect the thyroid immune response. In validation, the model predicted ophthalmopathy progression with more than 70% sensitivity and roughly 78% specificity; fewer than 15 predicted patients were CT-confirmed with GO in a median of about 6.1 months.

TCR beta CDR3 regions were amplified from RNA transcripts for repertoire sequencing. A first-round RT-PCR used HTBI primers with the Qiagen OneStep RT-PCR kit, followed by a second-round multiplex PCR, size selection and purification. Libraries were sequenced on an Illumina HiSeq2000 using paired-end 100 bp reads. On the study's bioinformatics: SOAPnuke was used to process the reads, throwing out any read that had adapters, had uncalled bases, had a mean Phred below 15, or lacked an exact constant-primer or identifier match. High-quality paired reads were merged with COPE v1.2.5. Each unique nucleotide sequence was defined as a clonotype, and clonotypes were aligned to IMGT TRB V, D and J references with MiTCR v1.1. Analysis was restricted to V-J combinations with a frequency above 0.0001, which covered about 99% of repertoires. For each V-J combination, a TCR clonal expansion and chaos score was defined as the ratio of F50 clonal expansion to chaos observed in the TCRdist matrix. Welch's t-statistics and random forest were used to reduce features to approximately 13 V-J combinations, which were fed into a naive Bayes classifier. The similarity between thyroid and blood repertoires was quantified using the Morisita-Horn index. TCRdb itself trimmed the public reads at Q25 with fastp, ran MiXCR and retained productive beta chains. Rows are unified per CDR3 protein, each entry keeping the most common DNA and genes. V and J calls and clone size were set by TCRdb, not the authors. The sample has about 400,000 distinct CDR3 sequences on record, over 20% of them singletons. 2.5% to 3.5% of the sample lies in the top ten.

The CDR3 runs 13 amino acids, cysteine and phenylalanine included. Only the CDR3 portion is preserved as DNA: 39 bases, with reading frame beginning at the first base. Per the germline V gene (reference sequence), SEHNR is the CDR1 and FQNEAQ is the CDR2. The germline V end is reduced by 2 bases and the J end by 6 bases; junction bases left unmatched: 0. This clonotype was counted ten times or more. No cognate antigen has been identified for it. No quality values exist for individual bases; no much larger clone is one base distant. This sequence originates from a woman under 30 with stable Graves' hyperthyroidism. Donor details come from another sample of the same person, matched by shared clones. Sequences were obtained from peripheral blood. Here the chain combines TRBV7-9 and TRBJ2-2; TRBD1 agrees with 7 junctional bases. The DNA is as follows: TGTGCCAGCAGCTTAACAGGGGCCGGGGAGCTGTTTTTT. It encodes CASSLTGAGELFF.